Listed here are 9 T cell receptor beta chains from one sample, sequenced in a study of cytomegalovirus exposure and HLA in healthy donors. PCR employed 60 Vbeta and 13 Jbeta primers. Here immunoSEQ multiplex PCR was the method, and the copy in TCRdb shows in-frame clones only, minus some. This repertoire shows about 170,000 clones, around 84% found once; its top ten account for 1%. The sequenced sample was PBMCs. The receptors shown here come from a boy aged 2 to 10 in good health and CMV-seronegative.

This chain connects TRBV30 to TRBJ2-6; D is perhaps TRBD1 (5 bases). This CDR3 has 16 amino acids. V dropped 8 bases and J dropped 1 base, with 18 bases sitting between them. Germline V CDR1 and CDR2: GTSNPN, SVGIG (reference sequence). The CDR3 spells CARTNGRTSGANVLTF. The CDR3 nucleotides read TGTGCCAGGACCAACGGACGGACATCTGGGGCCAACGTCCTGACTTTC.

The rearrangement links TRBV2 to TRBJ2-5; D call uncertain. In germline, CDR1 is SNHLY, CDR2 FYNNEI. This CDR3 region has 14 residues. V lost 1 base and J lost 5, with 11 bases in between. CDR3 nucleotides: TGTGCCAGCAGTGAAGGGAGTAGGTGGGAGACCCAGTACTTC. Translated, it gives CASSEGSRWETQYF.

The chain is built from TRBV30 and TRBJ1-1; the D is unclear. The CDR3 has 17 amino acids. Between the trimmed V and J ends, which lost 0 bases and 0 bases, there was a span of 17 bases. Germline loops: CDR1 GTSNPN, CDR2 SVGIG (reference sequence). CDR3 DNA sequence: TGTGCCTGGAGTGTAACAGACAAGTATTTCATGAACACTGAAGCTTTCTTT. It encodes CAWSVTDKYFMNTEAFF.

CDR3 amino acids: CASATPGGYGYTF. In DNA, the CDR3 is TGTGCCAGCGCCACCCCGGGTGGCTATGGCTACACCTTC. The rearrangement links TRBV28 to TRBJ1-2; no firm D call. The V end lost 8 bases, the J end lost 4 bases, and 14 bases lay between the germline ends. This CDR3 has 13 residues. CDR1 is MDHEN, CDR2 SYDVKM, per germline.

Only a few counts were recorded for this clone. This chain links TRBV7-2 with TRBJ2-3; 15 bases match TRBD2. This CDR3 has 17 amino acids. With 5 bases clipped from V and 6 bases from J, the junction kept 9 bases outside the gene matches. Germline values: CDR1 SGHTA, CDR2 FQGNSA. The CDR3 spells CASSRDGLAGGQDTQYF. For the CDR3, the DNA is TGTGCCAGCAGCCGAGACGGACTAGCGGGGGGGCAGGATACGCAGTATTTT.

The chain is built from TRBV27 and TRBJ1-6, with D possibly being TRBD1 (5 bases). The CDR3 is 15 residues long. The germline CDR1 and CDR2 sequences are MNHEY and SMNVEV (reference sequence). V was cut by 3 bases and J by 7 bases, with 13 bases left in between. CDR3 protein: CASSFELGANSPLHF. The CDR3 DNA reads TGTGCCAGCAGTTTCGAATTAGGGGCAAATTCACCCCTCCACTTT.

The V and J genes are TRBV5-1 and TRBJ2-2; tentative D call: TRBD1 (5 bases). Trimming took 2 bases from V and 10 from J, leaving 15 bases between them. Per germline, CDR1 SGHRS and CDR2 YFSETQ. There are 14 residues in the CDR3. The CDR3 protein is CASSFLFAGPELFF. The CDR3 DNA follows: TGCGCCAGCAGCTTTTTGTTCGCAGGGCCGGAGCTGTTTTTT.

The chain uses TRBV18 and TRBJ2-7; 9 bases fit TRBD2. Germline V gene data show CDR1 as KGHSH and CDR2 as LQKENI. V lost 5 bases, J lost 1 base, and 12 bases stayed unmatched. This CDR3 has 17 amino acids. The DNA of the CDR3 is TGTGCCAGCTCAGGGGTAGCTAGCGGGGATTTATCCTACGAGCAGTACTTC. Encoded protein: CASSGVASGDLSYEQYF.

V and J are TRBV9 and TRBJ1-3, with D unclear. V lost 4 bases to trimming and J lost 4 bases, with 9 bases between them. CDR1 is SGDLS, CDR2 YYNGEE, per germline. The CDR3 loop spans 13 amino acids. CDR3 DNA: TGTGCCAGCAGCCCCTACTACGGAAACACCATATATTTT. Protein: CASSPYYGNTIYF.